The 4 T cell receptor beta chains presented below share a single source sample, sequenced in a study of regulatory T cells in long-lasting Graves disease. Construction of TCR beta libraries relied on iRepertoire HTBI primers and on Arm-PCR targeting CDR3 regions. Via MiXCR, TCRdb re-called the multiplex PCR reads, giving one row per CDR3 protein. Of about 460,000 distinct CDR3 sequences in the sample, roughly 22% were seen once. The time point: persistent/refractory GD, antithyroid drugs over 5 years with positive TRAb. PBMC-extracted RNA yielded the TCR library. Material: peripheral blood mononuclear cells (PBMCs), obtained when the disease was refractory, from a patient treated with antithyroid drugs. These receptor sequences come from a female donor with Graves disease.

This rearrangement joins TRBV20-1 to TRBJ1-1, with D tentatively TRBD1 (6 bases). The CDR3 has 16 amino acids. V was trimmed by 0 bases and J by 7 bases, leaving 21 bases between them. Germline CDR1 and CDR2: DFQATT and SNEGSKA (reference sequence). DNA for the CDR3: TGCAGTGCTAGAGATCCGTGGACAGATTTAAACGGTGAAGCTTTCTTT. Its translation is CSARDPWTDLNGEAFF.

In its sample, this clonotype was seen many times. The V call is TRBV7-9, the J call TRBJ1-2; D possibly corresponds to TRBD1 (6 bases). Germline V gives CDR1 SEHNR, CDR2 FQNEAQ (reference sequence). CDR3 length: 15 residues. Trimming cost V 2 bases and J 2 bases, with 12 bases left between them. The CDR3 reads CASSLTDGGNYGYTF. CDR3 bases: TGTGCCAGCAGCTTAACGGACGGGGGCAACTATGGCTACACCTTC.

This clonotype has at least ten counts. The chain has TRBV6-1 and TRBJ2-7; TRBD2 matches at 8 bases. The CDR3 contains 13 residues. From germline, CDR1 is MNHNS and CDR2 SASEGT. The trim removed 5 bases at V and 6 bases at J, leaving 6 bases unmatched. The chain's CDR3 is CASSPGLVGEQYF. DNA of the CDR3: TGTGCCAGCAGTCCGGGACTAGTTGGCGAGCAGTACTTC.

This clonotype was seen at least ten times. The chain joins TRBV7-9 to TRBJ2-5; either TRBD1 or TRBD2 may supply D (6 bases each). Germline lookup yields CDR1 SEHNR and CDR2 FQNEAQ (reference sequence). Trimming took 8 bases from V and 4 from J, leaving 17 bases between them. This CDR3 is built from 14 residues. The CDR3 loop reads CASLETGAGETQYF. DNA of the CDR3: TGTGCCAGCCTCGAGACGGGGGCCGGAGAGACCCAGTACTTC.